The source of this TCR beta chain is a study of blood T cell repertoires in COVID-19 (dated by TCRdb to about 2020). With respect to the entire study: Samples covering the acute and convalescent phases of COVID-19 were provided by collaborators in the United States, Italy and Spain. The sample metadata nearly always contained a de-identified subject ID, COVID-19 status, age in years and sex. Subjects who had been exposed to COVID-19, were actively infected with it, or had recovered from it provided the deeply sampled blood TCRbeta repertoires that made up the dataset. The prospective study material was composed of cDNA or gDNA derived from T cells, B-cell-depleted T cells, or PBMCs. The samples were drawn from the first 160 participants of the ongoing ImmuneRACE study and from 1,254 subjects provided by 6 global collaborators. The repertoires were released in a freely available public database intended as a resource for research on the immune response to SARS-CoV-2. Where available, HLA class I and class II types were obtained from metadata supplied by the sample provider rather than from assay-based typing.

The collaborating institutions used their own protocols to collect whole blood in K2EDTA tubes. Collaborator samples were shipped for TCRbeta analysis as frozen whole blood, isolated PBMCs, or DNA extracted from either sample type. What the work shows at the level of the full study, not this receptor alone: How much clinical and demographic metadata was included differed by source and by participant, and the metadata was provided uncurated.

TCRbeta CDR3 regions were amplified from genomic DNA using the immunoSEQ Assay, a bias-controlled multiplex PCR. The original pipeline was this. The number of nucleated cells in each sample was estimated from the amplification of reference gene primers within the assay. To quantify the absolute abundance of each unique TCRbeta CDR3 rearrangement, sequence reads were collapsed and filtered. For each sample, productive Simpson clonality was calculated by taking the square root of Simpson's diversity index across productive rearrangements. This is the immuneACCESS table as TCRdb keeps it, with only in-frame sequences that have V and J called. A part of the clones is gone; compared with another copy, unresolved V genes explain less than half, and the rest is unexplained. The DNA was the basis for D and trimming; V, J and clone size are from that table. The sample table records hundreds of thousands of clones; 86% of these occur just once. 1.4% of the sample goes to the ten largest clones.

This clone has only one observation. Its cognate antigen has yet to be identified. Base qualities are not provided; no much larger clone lies one nucleotide away. Compared with germline, V lacks 8 bases and J lacks 5 bases; bases without a gene match: 9. The CDR3 has 12 amino acids, counting the end cysteine and phenylalanine. Of the read, only the CDR3 DNA is kept; its 36 bases are in frame from base 1. CDR1 and CDR2 are drawn from the germline V gene: SQVTM, ANQGSEA. This receptor was identified in a woman aged 25 to 45 with active or convalescent COVID-19. Recombination linked TRBV29-1 to TRBJ2-7; a stretch of 7 junction bases matches TRBD1. The sample taken for sequencing was peripheral blood. At the DNA level, the sequence is TGCAGCATAGGGACAGAGCACCACGAGCAGTACTTC. Protein translation: CSIGTEHHEQYF.